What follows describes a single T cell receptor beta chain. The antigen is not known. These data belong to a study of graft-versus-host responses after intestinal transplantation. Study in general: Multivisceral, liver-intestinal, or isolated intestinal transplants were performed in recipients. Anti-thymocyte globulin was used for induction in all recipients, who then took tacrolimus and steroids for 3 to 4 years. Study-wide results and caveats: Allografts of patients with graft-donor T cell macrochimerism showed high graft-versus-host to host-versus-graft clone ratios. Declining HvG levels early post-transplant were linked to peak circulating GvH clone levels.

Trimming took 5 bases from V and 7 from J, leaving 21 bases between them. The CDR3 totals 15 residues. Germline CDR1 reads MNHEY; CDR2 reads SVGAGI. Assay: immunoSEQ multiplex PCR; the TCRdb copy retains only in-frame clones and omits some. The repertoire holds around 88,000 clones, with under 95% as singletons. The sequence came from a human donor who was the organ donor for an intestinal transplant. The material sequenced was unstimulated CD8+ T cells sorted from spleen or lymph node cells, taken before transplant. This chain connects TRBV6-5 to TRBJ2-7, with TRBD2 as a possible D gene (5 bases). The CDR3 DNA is TGTGCCAGCAGTGCTTTACTAGGTGACGCGACAGAGCAGTACTTC. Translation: CASSALLGDATEQYF.